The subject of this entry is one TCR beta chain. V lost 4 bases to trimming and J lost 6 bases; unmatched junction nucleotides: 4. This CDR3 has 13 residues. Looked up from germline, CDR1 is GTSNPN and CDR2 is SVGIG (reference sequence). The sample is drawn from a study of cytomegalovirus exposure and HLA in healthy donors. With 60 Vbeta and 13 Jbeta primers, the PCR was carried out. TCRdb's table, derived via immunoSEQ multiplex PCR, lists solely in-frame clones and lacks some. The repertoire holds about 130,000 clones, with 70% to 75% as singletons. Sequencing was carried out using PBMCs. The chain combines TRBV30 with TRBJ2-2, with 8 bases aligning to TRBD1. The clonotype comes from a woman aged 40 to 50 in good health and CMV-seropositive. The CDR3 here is CAWTPTGAGELFF. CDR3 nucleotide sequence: TGTGCCTGGACCCCGACAGGGGCCGGGGAGCTGTTTTTT. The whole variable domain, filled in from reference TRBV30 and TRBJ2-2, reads SQTIHQWPATLVQPVGSPLSLECTVEGTSNPNLYWYRQAAGRGLQLLFYSVGIGQISSEVPQNLSASRPQDRQFILSSKKLLLSDSGFYLCAWTPTGAGELFFGEGSRLTVL.